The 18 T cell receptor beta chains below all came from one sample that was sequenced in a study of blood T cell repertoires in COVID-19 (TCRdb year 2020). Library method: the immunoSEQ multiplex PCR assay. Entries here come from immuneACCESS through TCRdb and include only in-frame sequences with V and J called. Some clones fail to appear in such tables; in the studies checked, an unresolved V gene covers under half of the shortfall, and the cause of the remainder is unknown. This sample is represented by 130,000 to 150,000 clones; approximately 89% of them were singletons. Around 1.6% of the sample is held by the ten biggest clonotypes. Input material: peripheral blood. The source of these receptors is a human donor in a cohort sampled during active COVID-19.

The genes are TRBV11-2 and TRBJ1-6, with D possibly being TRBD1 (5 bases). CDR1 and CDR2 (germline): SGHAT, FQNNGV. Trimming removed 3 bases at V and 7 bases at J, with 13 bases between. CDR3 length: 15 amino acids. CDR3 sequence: CASSFRDSRNSPLHF. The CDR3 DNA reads TGTGCCAGCAGCTTCAGAGACAGCCGAAATTCACCCCTCCACTTT.

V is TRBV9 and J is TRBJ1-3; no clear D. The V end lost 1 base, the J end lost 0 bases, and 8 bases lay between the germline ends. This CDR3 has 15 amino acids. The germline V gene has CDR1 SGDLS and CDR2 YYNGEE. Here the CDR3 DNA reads TGTGCCAGCAGCGTACAGGCCACCTCTGGAAACACCATATATTTT. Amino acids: CASSVQATSGNTIYF.

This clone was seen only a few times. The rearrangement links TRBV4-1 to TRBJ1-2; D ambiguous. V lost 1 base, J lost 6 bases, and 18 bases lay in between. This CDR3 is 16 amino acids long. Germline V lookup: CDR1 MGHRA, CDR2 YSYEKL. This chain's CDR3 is CASSQVKTVNRDGYTF. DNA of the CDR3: TGCGCCAGCAGCCAAGTAAAGACCGTCAACAGAGATGGCTACACCTTC.

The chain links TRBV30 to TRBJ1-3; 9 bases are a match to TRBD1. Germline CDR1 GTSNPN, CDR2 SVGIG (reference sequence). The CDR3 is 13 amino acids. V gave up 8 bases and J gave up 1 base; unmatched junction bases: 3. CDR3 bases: TGTGCCGGGACAGGGCGGTCTGGAAACACCATATATTTT. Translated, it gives CAGTGRSGNTIYF.

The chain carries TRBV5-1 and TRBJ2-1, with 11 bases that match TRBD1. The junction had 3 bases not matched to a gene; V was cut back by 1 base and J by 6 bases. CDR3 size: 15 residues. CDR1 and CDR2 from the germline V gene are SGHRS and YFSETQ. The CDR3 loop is CASSLNGQGANEQFF. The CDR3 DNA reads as TGCGCCAGCAGCTTGAACGGACAGGGGGCCAATGAGCAGTTCTTC. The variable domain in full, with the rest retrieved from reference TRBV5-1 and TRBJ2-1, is KAGVTQTPRYLIKTRGQQVTLSCSPISGHRSVSWYQQTPGQGLQFLFEYFSETQRNKGNFPGRFSGRQFSNSRSEMNVSTLELGDSALYLCASSLNGQGANEQFFGPGTRLTVL.

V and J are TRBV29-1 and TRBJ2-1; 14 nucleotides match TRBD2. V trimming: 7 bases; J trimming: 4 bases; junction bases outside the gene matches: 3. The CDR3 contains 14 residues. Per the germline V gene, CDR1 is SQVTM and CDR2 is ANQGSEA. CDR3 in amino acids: CSARLAGGYNEQFF. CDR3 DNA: TGCAGCGCCAGACTAGCGGGGGGGTACAATGAGCAGTTCTTC.

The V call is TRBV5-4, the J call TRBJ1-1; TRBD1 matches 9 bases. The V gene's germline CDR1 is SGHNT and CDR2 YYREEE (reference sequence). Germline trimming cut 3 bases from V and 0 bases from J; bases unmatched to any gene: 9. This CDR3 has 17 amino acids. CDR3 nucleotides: TGTGCCAGCAGCTCGGACAGGGGCCGGCATTTGAACACTGAAGCTTTCTTT. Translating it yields CASSSDRGRHLNTEAFF.

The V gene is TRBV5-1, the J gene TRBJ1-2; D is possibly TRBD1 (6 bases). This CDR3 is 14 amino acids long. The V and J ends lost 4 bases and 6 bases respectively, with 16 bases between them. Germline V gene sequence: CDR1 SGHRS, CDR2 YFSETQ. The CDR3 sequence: CASSLTGSDHGYTF. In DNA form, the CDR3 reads TGCGCCAGCAGCCTGACAGGATCCGACCATGGCTACACCTTC.

The CDR3, as DNA: TGTGCCAGCAGCGAACTCCCGGGACAGGGGGCGTATGAGCAGTTCTTC. Translation: CASSELPGQGAYEQFF. The chain links TRBV3-1 (or the pseudogene TRBV3-2) to TRBJ2-1; 12 positions agree with TRBD1. Germline V gene lookup returns CDR1 LGHDT and CDR2 YNNKEL (reference sequence). Trimming at V came to 5 bases and at J to 8 bases, leaving 10 bases not matched to a gene. The CDR3 contains 16 residues.

The CDR3 DNA sequence: TGCGCCAGCAGCTTGCAGGGTATGAACACTGAAGCTTTCTTT. Translation: CASSLQGMNTEAFF. The genes are TRBV5-1 and TRBJ1-1, with TRBD1 as a possible D gene (5 bases). CDR1 SGHRS and CDR2 YFSETQ come from the germline V gene. V lost 1 base to trimming and J lost 0 bases, with 7 bases between them. The CDR3 length is 14 residues.

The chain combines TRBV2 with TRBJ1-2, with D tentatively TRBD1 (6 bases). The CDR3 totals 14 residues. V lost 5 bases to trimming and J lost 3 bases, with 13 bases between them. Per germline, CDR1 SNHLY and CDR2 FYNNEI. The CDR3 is CASSSRTDYYGYTF. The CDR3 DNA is TGTGCCAGCAGTAGCCGGACAGACTACTATGGCTACACCTTC.

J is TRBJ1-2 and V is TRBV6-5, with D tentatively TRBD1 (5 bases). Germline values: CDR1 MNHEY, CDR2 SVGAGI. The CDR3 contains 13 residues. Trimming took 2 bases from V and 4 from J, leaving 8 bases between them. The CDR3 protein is CASSYQGIYGYTF. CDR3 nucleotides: TGTGCCAGCAGTTACCAGGGCATCTATGGCTACACCTTC.

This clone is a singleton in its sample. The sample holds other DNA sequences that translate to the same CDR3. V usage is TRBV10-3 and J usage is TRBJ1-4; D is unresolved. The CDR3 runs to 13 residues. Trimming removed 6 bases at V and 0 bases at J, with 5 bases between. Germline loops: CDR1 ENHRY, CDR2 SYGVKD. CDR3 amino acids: CAISPATNEKLFF. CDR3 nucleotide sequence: TGTGCCATCAGCCCGGCAACTAATGAAAAACTGTTTTTT.

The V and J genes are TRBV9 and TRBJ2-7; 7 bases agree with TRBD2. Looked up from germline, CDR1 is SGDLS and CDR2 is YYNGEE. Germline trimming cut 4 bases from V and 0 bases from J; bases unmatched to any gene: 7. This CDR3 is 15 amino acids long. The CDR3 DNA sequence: TGTGCCAGCAGCCAGCGGGGAGATTACTCCTACGAGCAGTACTTC. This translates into CASSQRGDYSYEQYF.

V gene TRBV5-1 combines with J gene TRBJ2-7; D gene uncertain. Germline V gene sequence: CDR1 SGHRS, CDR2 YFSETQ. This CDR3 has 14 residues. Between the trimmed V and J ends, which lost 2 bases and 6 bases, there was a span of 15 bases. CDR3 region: CASSFQEGGLEQYF. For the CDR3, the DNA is TGCGCCAGCAGCTTCCAGGAAGGTGGCCTCGAGCAGTACTTC. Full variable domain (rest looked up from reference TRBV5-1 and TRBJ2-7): KAGVTQTPRYLIKTRGQQVTLSCSPISGHRSVSWYQQTPGQGLQFLFEYFSETQRNKGNFPGRFSGRQFSNSRSEMNVSTLELGDSALYLCASSFQEGGLEQYFGPGTRLTVT.

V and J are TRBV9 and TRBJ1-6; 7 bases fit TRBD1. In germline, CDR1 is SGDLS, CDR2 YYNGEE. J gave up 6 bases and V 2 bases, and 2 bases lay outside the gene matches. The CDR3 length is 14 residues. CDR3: CASSVRQGNSPLHF. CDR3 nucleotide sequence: TGTGCCAGCAGCGTGAGACAGGGTAATTCACCCCTCCACTTT.

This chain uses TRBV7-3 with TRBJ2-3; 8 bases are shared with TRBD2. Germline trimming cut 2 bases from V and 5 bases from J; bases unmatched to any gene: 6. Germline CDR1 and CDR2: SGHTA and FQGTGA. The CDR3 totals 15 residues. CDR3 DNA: TGTGCCAGCAGCTTAGGCGGGGGGTTGGTAGATACGCAGTATTTT. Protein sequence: CASSLGGGLVDTQYF.

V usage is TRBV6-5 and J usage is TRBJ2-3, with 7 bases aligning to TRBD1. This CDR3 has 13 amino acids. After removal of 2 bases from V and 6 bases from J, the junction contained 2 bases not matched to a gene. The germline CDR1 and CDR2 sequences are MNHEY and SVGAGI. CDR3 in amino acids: CASSYGTADTQYF. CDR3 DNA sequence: TGTGCCAGCAGTTACGGGACAGCGGATACGCAGTATTTT.